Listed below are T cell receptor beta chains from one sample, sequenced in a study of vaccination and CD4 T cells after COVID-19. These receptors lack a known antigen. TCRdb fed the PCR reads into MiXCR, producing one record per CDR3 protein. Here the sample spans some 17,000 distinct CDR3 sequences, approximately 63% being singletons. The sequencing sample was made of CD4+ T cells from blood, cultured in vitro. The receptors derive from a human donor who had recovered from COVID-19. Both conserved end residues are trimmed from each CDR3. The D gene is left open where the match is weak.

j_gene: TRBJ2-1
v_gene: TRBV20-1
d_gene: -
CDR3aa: SGAGTAGYNEQF

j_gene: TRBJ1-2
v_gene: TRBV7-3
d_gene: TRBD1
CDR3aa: ASSLQGGMGYT

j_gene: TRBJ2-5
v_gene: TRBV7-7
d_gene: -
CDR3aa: ASSLNPMRTQY

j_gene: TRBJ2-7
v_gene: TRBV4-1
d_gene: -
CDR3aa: ASSQGQTYEQY

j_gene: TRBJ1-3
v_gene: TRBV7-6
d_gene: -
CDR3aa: ASSPTGHHSGNTIY

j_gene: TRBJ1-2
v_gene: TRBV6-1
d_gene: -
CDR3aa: ASSSSGGGNYGYT

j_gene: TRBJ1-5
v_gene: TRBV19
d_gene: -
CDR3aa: ASSIGQPSRGNQPQH

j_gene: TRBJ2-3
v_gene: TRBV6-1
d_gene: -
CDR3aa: ASSEFLHPQY

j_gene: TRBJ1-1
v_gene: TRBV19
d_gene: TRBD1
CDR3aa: ASSIVGQGSNTEAF

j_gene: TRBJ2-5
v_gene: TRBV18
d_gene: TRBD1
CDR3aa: ASSPRTGGGETQY

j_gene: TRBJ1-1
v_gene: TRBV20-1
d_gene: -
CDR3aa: SASSQGLNTEAF

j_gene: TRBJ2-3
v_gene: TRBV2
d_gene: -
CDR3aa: ASSLDGLSTTDTQY

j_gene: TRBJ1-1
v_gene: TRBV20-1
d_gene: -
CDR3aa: SAPGGNTEAF

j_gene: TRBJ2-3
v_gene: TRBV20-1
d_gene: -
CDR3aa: SARDPLTSLTDTQY

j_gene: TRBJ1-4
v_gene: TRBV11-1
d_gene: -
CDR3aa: ASSLDPTNEKLF

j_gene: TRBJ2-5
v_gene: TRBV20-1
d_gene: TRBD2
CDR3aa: SARERLGLASQETQY

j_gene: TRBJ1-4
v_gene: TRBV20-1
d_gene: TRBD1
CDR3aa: SARVTGDEKLF

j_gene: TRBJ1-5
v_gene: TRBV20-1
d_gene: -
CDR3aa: SAAQDSNQPQH

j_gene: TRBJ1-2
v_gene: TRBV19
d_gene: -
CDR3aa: ASTPGQGNYGYT

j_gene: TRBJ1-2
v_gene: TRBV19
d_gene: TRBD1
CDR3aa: ASSIVSVGQGAGYT

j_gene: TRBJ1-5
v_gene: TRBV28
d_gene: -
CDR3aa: ASSLAWGVQPQH

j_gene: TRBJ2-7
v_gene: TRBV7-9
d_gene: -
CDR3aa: ASSHQGEQY

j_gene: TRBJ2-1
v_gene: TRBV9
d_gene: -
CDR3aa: ASSVNRDYNEQF

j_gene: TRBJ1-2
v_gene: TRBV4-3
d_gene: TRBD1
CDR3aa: ASSEGADYGYT

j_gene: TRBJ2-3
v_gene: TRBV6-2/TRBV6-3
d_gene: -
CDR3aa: ASSYSGGATDTQY

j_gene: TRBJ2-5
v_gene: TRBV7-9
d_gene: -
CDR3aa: ASNWVQETQY

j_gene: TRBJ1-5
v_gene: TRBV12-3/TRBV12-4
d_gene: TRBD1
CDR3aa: ASSTDRDQPQH